The 18 T cell receptor beta chains given below trace back to one sample, sequenced in a study of human versus mouse CDR3 diversity and MHC coevolution. Measured with immunoSEQ multiplex PCR; TCRdb has only the in-frame clones, and not every one. The sample yields tens of thousands of clones, over 85% seen once. What was sequenced was naive CD4+ T cells from blood. Subset meaning: CD45RO-negative CD62L-positive naive CD4 T cells. These TCRs come from a person aged 30-70 years in good health.

This clone was seen a single time. The V gene is TRBV21-1, the J gene TRBJ2-7; TRBD1, the D gene given by the table, was not confirmed from the DNA. TRBV21-1 is given as a pseudogene. The CDR3 sequence is 12 residues long. As DNA, the CDR3 is TGTGCCAGCAGGGCTTTATTGTACGAGCAGTACTTC. The encoded protein is CASRALLYEQYF.

The V and J genes are TRBV30 and TRBJ1-3; no reliable D call. The length of the CDR3 is 17 residues. V lost 1 base and J lost 1, with 17 bases in between. The germline V gene encodes CDR1 GTSNPN and CDR2 SVGIG (reference sequence). This CDR3 reads CAWSGSGVFLSGNTIYF. The CDR3 DNA reads TGTGCCTGGAGTGGCTCCGGGGTATTCTTGTCTGGAAACACCATATATTTT.

The CDR3 DNA sequence: TGTGCCAGCAGCTTAACGGGCGGGACAGTGGGGTTGAATGAGCAGTTCTTC. Protein: CASSLTGGTVGLNEQFF. The V call is TRBV7-3, the J call TRBJ2-1; the D gene is possibly TRBD1 (7 bases). The V end was cut by 0 bases, the J end by 7 bases, with 19 bases between. Looked up from germline, CDR1 is SGHTA and CDR2 is FQGTGA. This CDR3 has 17 amino acids.

Written as DNA, the CDR3 is TGTGCCAGCGGGTCGGGGGTCCGCACTGAAGCTTTCTTT. The encoded protein is CASGSGVRTEAFF. The V call is TRBV28, the J call TRBJ1-1; D perhaps matches TRBD1 (5 bases). Germline V gene data show CDR1 as MDHEN and CDR2 as SYDVKM. Trimming pared 8 bases from V and 4 bases from J, leaving 14 bases between. CDR3 size: 13 residues.

This clone was counted a few times. The chain combines TRBV10-1 with TRBJ1-4, with a weak D call TRBD1 (6 bases). Per germline, CDR1 WNHNN and CDR2 SYGVQD (reference sequence). This CDR3 contains 14 residues. V dropped 10 bases and J dropped 1 base, with 13 bases sitting between them. The CDR3 DNA follows: TGCGCCATCATCCGACAGGAAACTAATGAAAAACTGTTTTTT. This gives the protein CAIIRQETNEKLFF.

V is TRBV7-6 and J is TRBJ2-6; 9 bases map to TRBD1. The CDR3 is 13 residues long. CDR1 SGHVS and CDR2 FNYEAQ come from the germline V gene. V gave up 5 bases and J gave up 8 bases; unmatched junction bases: 1. Here the CDR3 reads CASSGQGSNVLTF. The CDR3 DNA reads as TGTGCCAGCAGCGGACAGGGGTCCAACGTCCTGACTTTC.

V and J are TRBV9 and TRBJ2-1, with TRBD1 matching 7 bases. This CDR3 is built from 16 residues. Germline CDR1 SGDLS, CDR2 YYNGEE. Trimming removed 0 bases from V and 5 bases from J; junction bases left unmatched: 8. In DNA, the CDR3 is TGTGCCAGCAGCGTAGCTATAAGGGGGCGCGACAATGAGCAGTTCTTC. This codes for CASSVAIRGRDNEQFF.

The genes are TRBV19 and TRBJ1-1; D remains ambiguous. Per germline, CDR1 LNHDA and CDR2 SQIVND (reference sequence). CDR3 length: 13 residues. V was pared by 7 bases and J by 1 base, with 10 bases between. The CDR3 here is CASKVGGNTEAFF. In DNA form, the CDR3 reads TGTGCCAGTAAGGTAGGAGGGAACACTGAAGCTTTCTTT.

The rearrangement joins TRBV18 to TRBJ2-3; D is perhaps TRBD1 (6 bases). Germline CDR1 KGHSH, CDR2 LQKENI. Deletions cut 2 bases from V and 3 bases from J, with 12 bases between. This CDR3 spans 15 amino acids. CDR3 sequence (DNA): TGTGCCAGCTCACCAGGTCACAGGGTGACAGATACGCAGTATTTT. Translating it yields CASSPGHRVTDTQYF. The full variable domain, in which reference TRBV18 and TRBJ2-3 provide the parts outside the CDR3, is NAGVMQNPRHLVRRRGQEARLRCSPMKGHSHVYWYRQLPEEGLKFMVYLQKENIIDESGMPKERFSAEFPKEGPSILRIQQVVRGDSAAYFCASSPGHRVTDTQYFGPGTRLTVL.

J is TRBJ1-1 and V is TRBV9, with D tentatively TRBD1 (5 bases). CDR3 length equals 14 residues. V lost 4 bases and J 3 bases, leaving 13 bases between the germline ends. In germline, CDR1 is SGDLS, CDR2 YYNGEE. CDR3: CASSSQRGDTEAFF. The CDR3 nucleotides read TGTGCCAGCAGCTCCCAAAGGGGTGACACTGAAGCTTTCTTT. The full variable domain, its missing parts supplied by reference TRBV9 and TRBJ1-1, is DSGVTQTPKHLITATGQRVTLRCSPRSGDLSVYWYQQSLDQGLQFLIQYYNGEERAKGNILERFSAQQFPDLHSELNLSSLELGDSALYFCASSSQRGDTEAFFGQGTRLTVV.

The rearrangement joins TRBV4-3 to TRBJ1-2, with D unresolved. V lost 4 bases, J lost 7 bases, and 16 bases lay in between. The CDR3 is 14 amino acids. CDR1 and CDR2 (germline): LGHNA, YSLEER. Written as DNA, the CDR3 is TGCGCCAGCAGCCCCACGGGGATGCAGCTTGGCTACACCTTC. It is translated as CASSPTGMQLGYTF.

This rearrangement joins TRBV5-1 to TRBJ2-7; D perhaps matches TRBD1 (5 bases). Germline CDR1 reads SGHRS; CDR2 reads YFSETQ. CDR3 length: 15 amino acids. The germline V and J ends were trimmed by 0 bases and 0 bases, with 10 bases remaining between them. The CDR3 DNA sequence: TGCGCCAGCAGCTTGGGGGGCGGCGACTCCTACGAGCAGTACTTC. It encodes CASSLGGGDSYEQYF.

The V call is TRBV27, the J call TRBJ2-5, with unresolved D. Per the germline V gene, CDR1 is MNHEY and CDR2 is SMNVEV (reference sequence). This CDR3 has 14 residues. Trimming removed 7 bases at V and 1 base at J, with 13 bases between. The CDR3 here is CASKSLSSQETQYF. The CDR3 DNA reads as TGTGCCAGCAAGTCCCTGTCCAGCCAAGAGACCCAGTACTTC.

Here the CDR3 reads CASSPRLENTEAFF. CDR3 DNA: TGTGCCAGCTCACCGCGACTGGAGAACACTGAAGCTTTCTTT. The V and J genes are TRBV18 and TRBJ1-1; D not certain. The CDR3 covers 14 residues. V was clipped by 3 bases and J by 1 base, with 9 bases between them. Germline CDR1 and CDR2: KGHSH and LQKENI.

The rearrangement joins TRBV6-1 to TRBJ2-7, with 10 bases aligning to TRBD1. Trimming removed 4 bases from V and 7 bases from J; junction bases left unmatched: 4. Germline-derived CDR1 and CDR2 are MNHNS and SASEGT. CDR3 length: 13 residues. CDR3 nucleotide sequence: TGTGCCAGCAGTGGACAGGGGGCGGGTGAGCAGTACTTC. It encodes CASSGQGAGEQYF.

The chain couples TRBV5-6 to TRBJ2-3; 8 bases are shared with TRBD1. The germline gives CDR1 SGHDT, CDR2 YYEEEE. V shed 0 bases, J shed 2 bases, and the junction held 5 bases outside the gene matches. The CDR3 is 16 amino acids. The CDR3 loop reads CASSLDWQGATDTQYF. CDR3 bases: TGTGCCAGCAGCTTGGATTGGCAGGGGGCCACAGATACGCAGTATTTT.

The chain joins TRBV2 to TRBJ2-7; a weak D match, TRBD2 (6 bases). Trimming removed 6 bases from V and 2 bases from J, with 11 bases in between. Germline-derived CDR1 and CDR2 are SNHLY and FYNNEI. This CDR3 contains 13 residues. CDR3 loop: CASRGTDTYEQYF. CDR3 DNA: TGTGCCAGCAGAGGGACTGACACCTACGAGCAGTACTTC.

CDR3 nucleotides: TGTGCCAGCAGTTTGCCAGCGGGAGGTTACAATGAGCAGTTCTTC. As protein: CASSLPAGGYNEQFF. The V call is TRBV28, the J call TRBJ2-1; 9 bases map to TRBD2. There are 15 residues in the CDR3. Trimming removed 3 bases from V and 4 bases from J; junction bases left unmatched: 4. From germline, CDR1 is MDHEN and CDR2 SYDVKM. Looking up the rest from reference TRBV28 and TRBJ2-1 gives the full variable domain: DVKVTQSSRYLVKRTGEKVFLECVQDMDHENMFWYRQDPGLGLRLIYFSYDVKMKEKGDIPEGYSVSREKKERFSLILESASTNQTSMYLCASSLPAGGYNEQFFGPGTRLTVL.